This T cell receptor (beta chain) derives from a study of technical replicates of blood from a few donors. Trimming pared 0 bases from V and 4 bases from J, leaving 7 bases between. The germline V gene encodes CDR1 SGHTS and CDR2 YDEGEE. CDR3 length: 13 residues. Only in-frame clones appear in the TCRdb table, and some are missing; sequencing was by immunoSEQ multiplex PCR. Of around 68,000 clones in the sample, 95% to 98% were seen once. The sequenced sample consisted of T cells isolated from PBMCs. This TCR came from a human donor in good health. J is TRBJ1-1 and V is TRBV5-8; no clear D. The CDR3 sequence: CASSLARVTEAFF. CDR3 nucleotide sequence: TGTGCCAGCAGCTTGGCCCGGGTCACTGAAGCTTTCTTT.